Presented here are 9 T cell receptor beta chains from one specimen sequenced in a study of OX40 agonist ivuxolimab in advanced cancers. This table comes from immunoSEQ multiplex PCR, and its TCRdb copy is limited to in-frame clones, with some not included. The sample lists 45,000 to 50,000 clones; approximately 86% were seen once. Here the sequenced sample was CD4+ or CD8+ T cells sorted from blood, taken in a trial of the OX40 agonist ivuxolimab. The receptors were gathered from an adult with an advanced solid tumor such as melanoma, head and neck, liver or kidney cancer.

The rearrangement joins TRBV2 to TRBJ2-2; D could derive from TRBD1 or TRBD2 (5 bases each). Germline V gene lookup returns CDR1 SNHLY and CDR2 FYNNEI. Between the trimmed V and J ends, which lost 6 bases and 0 bases, there was a span of 11 bases. This CDR3 comprises 15 residues. CDR3 DNA sequence: TGTGCCAGCAGACCCGGGACGTCGAACACCGGGGAGCTGTTTTTT. This gives the protein CASRPGTSNTGELFF.

The chain uses TRBV6-1 and TRBJ1-2; maybe TRBD1 (6 bases). The CDR3 has 14 amino acids. V was trimmed by 2 bases and J by 6 bases, leaving 13 bases between them. The germline CDR1 and CDR2 sequences are MNHNS and SASEGT. The CDR3 DNA reads as TGTGCCAGCAGTGAAAAGGGGGGCATCCATGGCTACACCTTC. Residues: CASSEKGGIHGYTF.

The chain carries TRBV5-4 and TRBJ1-3; tentative D call: TRBD1 (5 bases). This CDR3 contains 14 residues. The germline V gene encodes CDR1 SGHNT and CDR2 YYREEE (reference sequence). Trimming removed 4 bases at V and 4 bases at J, with 12 bases between. As DNA, the CDR3 is TGTGCCAGCAGCGCGGGGGACCCCGGAAACACCATATATTTT. Translating it yields CASSAGDPGNTIYF. Drawing the rest from reference TRBV5-4 and TRBJ1-3, the complete variable domain is ETGVTQSPTHLIKTRGQQVTLRCSSQSGHNTVSWYQQALGQGPQFIFQYYREEENGRGNFPPRFSGLQFPNYSSELNVNALELDDSALYLCASSAGDPGNTIYFGEGSWLTVV.

CDR3 in amino acids: CASSLRTGQETQYF. CDR3 DNA sequence: TGTGCCAGCAGCCTCAGGACAGGGCAGGAGACCCAGTACTTC. The chain joins TRBV14 to TRBJ2-5, with 8 positions matching TRBD1. CDR1 and CDR2 from the germline V gene are SGHDN and FVKESK. This CDR3 has 14 amino acids. V shed 4 bases and J 5 bases; nucleotides not matched to a gene: 6.

The rearrangement links TRBV5-3 to TRBJ2-3; D is possibly TRBD2 (5 bases). TRBV5-3 is sorted into the ORF group, with uncertain function. CDR3 length: 15 amino acids. The V gene lost 4 bases and the J gene lost 2 bases, with 14 bases spanning the gap. The CDR3 DNA reads as TGTGCCAGAAGCCCACCGCGGACTTTCACAGATACGCAGTATTTT. Residues: CARSPPRTFTDTQYF.

The V gene is TRBV7-2, the J gene TRBJ2-1; tentative D call: TRBD1 (6 bases). This CDR3 comprises 16 residues. CDR1 SGHTA and CDR2 FQGNSA come from the germline V gene. V lost 3 bases and J 6 bases, leaving 18 bases between the germline ends. CDR3 amino acids: CASSLTQGYFGNEQFF. In nucleotides, the CDR3 is TGTGCCAGCAGCTTGACACAGGGCTACTTTGGCAATGAGCAGTTCTTC.

The chain joins TRBV7-8 to TRBJ2-1, with a weak D call TRBD2 (5 bases). There are 15 residues in the CDR3. The germline gives CDR1 SGHVS, CDR2 FQNEAQ. The ends were cut back, 2 bases at V and 4 bases at J, with 12 bases in the middle. CDR3 coding DNA: TGTGCCAGCAGCTTAACCATAGCGACTTACAATGAGCAGTTCTTC. Translating it yields CASSLTIATYNEQFF.

The chain joins TRBV7-2 to TRBJ2-7; TRBD2 agrees at 9 bases. The germline CDR1 and CDR2 sequences are SGHTA and FQGNSA. Trimming removed 0 bases from V and 2 bases from J; junction bases left unmatched: 5. This CDR3 has 16 amino acids. The CDR3 bases are TGTGCCAGCAGCTTAGCGTCGACTAGCGGCCCCTACGAGCAGTACTTC. Its protein product is CASSLASTSGPYEQYF.

In this sample, this clone turned up once. This rearrangement joins TRBV14 to TRBJ2-7, with D perhaps matching TRBD2 (6 bases). From germline, CDR1 is SGHDN and CDR2 FVKESK. V was shortened by 0 bases and J by 0 bases, with 12 bases between the two germline ends. The CDR3 spans 16 residues. DNA of the CDR3: TGTGCCAGCAGCCAAGATGCGGGGCTGCTCTCCTACGAGCAGTACTTC. This sequence encodes CASSQDAGLLSYEQYF.